Reported below is one TCR beta chain. Unique molecular identifiers were present on the cDNA, and a universal primer site came from template switching. TCRdb re-derived calls from the 5' RACE reads in MiXCR, one entry per CDR3 protein. Of roughly 700,000 distinct CDR3 sequences in the sample, under 9% were seen once. This specimen comes from a study of identical twins. The CDR3 has 13 residues. Trimming shortened V by 3 bases and J by 0 bases, and 9 bases separated the two germline ends. Germline-derived CDR1 and CDR2 are DFQATT and SNEGSKA (reference sequence). The data were also submitted as part of a second study, on yellow fever vaccine responses in identical twins. That study adds: Each twin's T cell response to the vaccine was reported to look partly convergent and partly personalized.

The sequence derives from a woman younger than 30 in good health. The source material was PBMCs. J is TRBJ2-7 and V is TRBV20-1; weak D call: TRBD1 (5 bases). CDR3 DNA sequence: TGCAGTGCTAGGACAGAGCCCTCCTACGAGCAGTACTTC. Translating it yields CSARTEPSYEQYF.